The T cell receptor beta chain under discussion was sequenced for a study of T cells after somatic rescue of genetic block (dated by TCRdb to 2020 to 2021). Describing the broader study: The study assessed how robust, over the long term, a T-cell system was when the system had developed through somatic rescue of a genetic block in T-cell development.

In the case of this clone: There is no known antigen for this receptor. No base-level quality is on record; no much larger clone is a single base apart.

As encoded in the germline V gene, CDR1 is MNHNS while CDR2 is SASEGT. V is shortened by 4 bases, J by 0 bases, and the region joining them spans 10 bases. The cysteine opens and the phenylalanine closes a CDR3 of 15 amino acids. The retained sequence is limited to the CDR3, 45 bases, with the frame set at the first base. Library preparation was by the immunoSEQ multiplex PCR assay. This immuneACCESS table, as held by TCRdb, lists in-frame sequences with V and J called but not all clones. Of the missing ones, under half trace to an unresolved V gene in checked studies; the others have no known cause. Here the sample has approximately 70,000 clones; approximately 91% occur a single time. Around 2.8% of the sample lies in the top ten.

The sample comprised peripheral blood mononuclear cells (PBMCs). The chain employs TRBV6-1 and TRBJ1-5; no D gene call is confident. This TCR came from a man younger than 45. The nucleotide sequence reads as follows: TGTGCCAGCAGTGGACAAGATCCTAGCAATCAGCCCCAGCATTTT. Translated, this gives CASSGQDPSNQPQHF.